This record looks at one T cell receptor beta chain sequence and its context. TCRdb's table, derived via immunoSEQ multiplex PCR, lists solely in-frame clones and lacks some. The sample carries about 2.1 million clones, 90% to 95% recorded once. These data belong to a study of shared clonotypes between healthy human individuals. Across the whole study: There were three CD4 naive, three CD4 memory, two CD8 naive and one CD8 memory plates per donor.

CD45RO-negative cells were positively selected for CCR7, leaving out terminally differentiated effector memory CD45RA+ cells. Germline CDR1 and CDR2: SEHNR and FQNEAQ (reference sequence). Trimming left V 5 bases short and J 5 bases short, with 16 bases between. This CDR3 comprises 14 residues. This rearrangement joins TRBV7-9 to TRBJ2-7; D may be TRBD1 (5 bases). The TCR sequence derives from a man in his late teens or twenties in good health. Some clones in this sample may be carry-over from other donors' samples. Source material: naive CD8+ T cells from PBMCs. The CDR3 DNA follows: TGTGCCAGCAGCGATAGTTCAGGGCCCCACGAGCAGTACTTC. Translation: CASSDSSGPHEQYF.